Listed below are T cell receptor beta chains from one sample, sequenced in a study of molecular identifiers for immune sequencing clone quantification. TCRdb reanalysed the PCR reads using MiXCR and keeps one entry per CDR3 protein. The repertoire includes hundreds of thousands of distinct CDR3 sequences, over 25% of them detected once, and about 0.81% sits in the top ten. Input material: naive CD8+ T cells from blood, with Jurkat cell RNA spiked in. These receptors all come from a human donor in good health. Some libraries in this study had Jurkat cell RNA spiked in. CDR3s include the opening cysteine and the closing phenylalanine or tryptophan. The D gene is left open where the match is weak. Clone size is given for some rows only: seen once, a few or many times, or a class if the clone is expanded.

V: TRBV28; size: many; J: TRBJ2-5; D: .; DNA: TGTGCCAGCAGTTTCAGCGTTGGGCAAGAGACCCAGTACTTC; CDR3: CASSFSVGQETQYF
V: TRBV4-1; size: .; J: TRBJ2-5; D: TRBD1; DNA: TGCGCCAGCAGCCATTATACAGGGGAAGAGACCCAGTACTTC; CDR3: CASSHYTGEETQYF
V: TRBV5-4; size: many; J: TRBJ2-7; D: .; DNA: TGTGCCAGCAGCCCGGACGGATCGGGACACTACGAGCAGTACTTC; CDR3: CASSPDGSGHYEQYF
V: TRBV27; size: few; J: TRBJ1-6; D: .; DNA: TGTGCCAGCACCAATTTACCGGTGGGGGATTGGTCACCCCTCCACTTT; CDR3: CASTNLPVGDWSPLHF
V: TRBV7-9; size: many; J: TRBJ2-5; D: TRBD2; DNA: TGTGCCAGCAGCGTACGACTAGCGGGAGAACCCCAAGAGACCCAGTACTTC; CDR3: CASSVRLAGEPQETQYF
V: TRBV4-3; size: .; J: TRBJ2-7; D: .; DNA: TGCGCCAGCAGCCAAGCGAGACAGTCCTACGAGCAGTACTTC; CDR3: CASSQARQSYEQYF
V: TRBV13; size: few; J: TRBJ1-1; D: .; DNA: TGTGCCAGCAGCTTAGTGGGGGGTGCTTTCTTT; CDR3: CASSLVGGAFF
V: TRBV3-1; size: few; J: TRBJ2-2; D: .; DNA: TGTGCCAGCAGCCTTTCCACTAGAGGTGGGGAGCTGTTTTTT; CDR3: CASSLSTRGGELFF
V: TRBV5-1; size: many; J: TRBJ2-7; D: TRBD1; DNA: TGCGCCAGCAGCCCGCAACGGGACAGGATTTACGAGCAGTACTTC; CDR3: CASSPQRDRIYEQYF
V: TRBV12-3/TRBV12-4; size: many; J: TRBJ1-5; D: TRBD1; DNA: TGTGCCAGCAGTTTCGGACAGGGCAATCAGCCCCAGCATTTT; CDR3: CASSFGQGNQPQHF
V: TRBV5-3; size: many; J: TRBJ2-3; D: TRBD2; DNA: TGTGCCAGCCAACTAGCGGGAGGGCCGCCAGATACGCAGTATTTT; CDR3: CASQLAGGPPDTQYF
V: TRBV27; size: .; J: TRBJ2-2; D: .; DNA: TGTGCCAGCAGTTTCTTACCTGGACAATCTAACACCGGGGAGCTGTTTTTT; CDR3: CASSFLPGQSNTGELFF
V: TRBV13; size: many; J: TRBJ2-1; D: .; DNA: TGTGCCAGCAGCTTAGGACCTACTAGTCCTCAGCTGTTCTTC; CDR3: CASSLGPTSPQLFF
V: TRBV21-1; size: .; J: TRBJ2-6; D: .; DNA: TGTGCCAGCAGCAAACTAAACGGACCGAGTTACTCTGGGGCCAACGTCCTGACTTTC; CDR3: CASSKLNGPSYSGANVLTF
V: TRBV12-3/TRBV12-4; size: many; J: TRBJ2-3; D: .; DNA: TGTGCCAGCAGTGGGGGACTGCTCACAGATACGCAGTATTTT; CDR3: CASSGGLLTDTQYF
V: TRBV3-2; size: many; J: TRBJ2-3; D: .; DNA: TGTGCCAGCAGCCATTGGGGTAACAACACAGATACGCAGTATTTT; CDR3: CASSHWGNNTDTQYF
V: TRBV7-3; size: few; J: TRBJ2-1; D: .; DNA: TGTGCCAGCAGCTTAACTCCCGTTGACAACAATGAGCAGTTCTTC; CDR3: CASSLTPVDNNEQFF
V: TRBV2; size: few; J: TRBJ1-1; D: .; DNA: TGTGCCAGCAGTGAAAGGTGGGGTAACACTGAAGCTTTCTTT; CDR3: CASSERWGNTEAFF
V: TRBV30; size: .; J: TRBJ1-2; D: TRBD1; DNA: TGTGCCTGGAGTTTCGGGACAGGGGGCTGGGTTGGCTACACCTTC; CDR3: CAWSFGTGGWVGYTF
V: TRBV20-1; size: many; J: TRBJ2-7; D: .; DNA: TGCAGTGCTAGAGCCTACGAGCAGTACTTC; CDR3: CSARAYEQYF
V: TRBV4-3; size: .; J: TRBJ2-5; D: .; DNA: TGCGCCAGCAGCCAAGCGACTGGCGGGCCCCTTCCCTCGGAGACCCAGTACTTC; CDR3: CASSQATGGPLPSETQYF
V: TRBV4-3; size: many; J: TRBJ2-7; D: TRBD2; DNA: TGCGCCAGCAGCCAAGATGCGAGCGGGGGGTACGAGCAGTACTTC; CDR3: CASSQDASGGYEQYF
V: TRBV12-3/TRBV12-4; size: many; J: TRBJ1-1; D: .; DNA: TGTGCCAGCGCCCCGGGGCTTCAGAACACTGAAGCTTTCTTT; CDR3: CASAPGLQNTEAFF
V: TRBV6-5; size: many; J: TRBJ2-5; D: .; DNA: TGTGCCAGCAGTTACAATACAGAGACCCAGTACTTC; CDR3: CASSYNTETQYF
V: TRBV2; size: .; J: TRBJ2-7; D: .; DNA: TGTGCCAGCGGCCAGTTTTGGTACGAGCAGTACTTC; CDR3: CASGQFWYEQYF